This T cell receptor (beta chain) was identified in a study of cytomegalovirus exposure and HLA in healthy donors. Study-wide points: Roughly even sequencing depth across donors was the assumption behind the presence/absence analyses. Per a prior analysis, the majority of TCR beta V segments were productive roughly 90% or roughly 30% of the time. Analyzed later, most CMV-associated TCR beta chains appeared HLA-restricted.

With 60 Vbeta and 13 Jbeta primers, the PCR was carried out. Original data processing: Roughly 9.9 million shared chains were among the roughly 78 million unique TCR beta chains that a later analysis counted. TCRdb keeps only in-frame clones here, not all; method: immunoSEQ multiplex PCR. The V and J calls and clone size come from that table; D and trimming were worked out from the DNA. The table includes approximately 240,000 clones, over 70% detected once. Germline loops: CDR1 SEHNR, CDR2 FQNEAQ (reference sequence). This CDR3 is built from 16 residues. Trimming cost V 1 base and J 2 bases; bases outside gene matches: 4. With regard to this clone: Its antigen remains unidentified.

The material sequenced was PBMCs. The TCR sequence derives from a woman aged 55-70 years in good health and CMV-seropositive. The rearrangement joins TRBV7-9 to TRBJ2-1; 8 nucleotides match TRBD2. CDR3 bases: TGTGCCAGCAGCTTAGAGCTAGCGGGTGCCTACAATGAGCAGTTCTTC. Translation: CASSLELAGAYNEQFF.